This TCR beta chain comes out of a study of blood T cell repertoires in COVID-19. Looking at the study overall: The samples span acute and convalescent COVID-19 from the United States, Italy and Spain.

The CDR3 spans 16 residues. Trimming removed 3 bases from V and 0 bases from J, with 14 bases in between. Germline V gene lookup returns CDR1 SGDLS and CDR2 YYNGEE. Libraries were prepared by immunoSEQ multiplex PCR; TCRdb keeps only in-frame clonotypes and omits some of them. Here the sample spans tens of thousands of clones, 89% being singletons. The genes are TRBV9 and TRBJ2-3, with no clear D. Sequenced sample: peripheral blood. The source of this sequence is a man aged 55 to 70 with acute or convalescent COVID-19. This chain's CDR3 is CASSGGVIPSTDTQYF. DNA for the CDR3: TGTGCCAGCAGCGGAGGAGTTATCCCTAGCACAGATACGCAGTATTTT.